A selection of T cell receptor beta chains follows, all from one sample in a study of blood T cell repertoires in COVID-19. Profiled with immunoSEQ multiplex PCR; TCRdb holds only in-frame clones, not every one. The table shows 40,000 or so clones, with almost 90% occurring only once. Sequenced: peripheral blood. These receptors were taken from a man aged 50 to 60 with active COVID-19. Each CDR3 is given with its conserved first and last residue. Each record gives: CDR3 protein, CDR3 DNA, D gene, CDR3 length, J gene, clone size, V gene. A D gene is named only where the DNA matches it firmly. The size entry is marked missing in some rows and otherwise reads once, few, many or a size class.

CASTARDRYSPLHF,TGTGCCAGCACCGCACGGGACAGGTATTCACCCCTCCACTTT,TRBD1,14,TRBJ1-6,NA,TRBV6-5
CASSPQAREGLGSPLHF,TGTGCCAGCAGCCCCCAAGCGAGGGAGGGGCTGGGTTCACCCCTCCACTTT,NA,17,TRBJ1-6,NA,TRBV7-6
CASSLRGSGANVLTF,TGTGCCAGCAGCTTACGAGGCTCTGGGGCCAACGTCCTGACTTTC,NA,15,TRBJ2-6,NA,TRBV7-2
CATSSGGQGAQPQHF,TGTGCCACCAGCAGTGGGGGACAGGGGGCCCAGCCCCAGCATTTT,TRBD1,15,TRBJ1-5,NA,TRBV15
CASSLRFGGPNNSPLHF,TGTGCCAGCAGCTTGAGATTCGGGGGACCCAACAATTCACCCCTCCACTTT,NA,17,TRBJ1-6,NA,TRBV5-6
CASKGTSGANEQFF,TGTGCCAGCAAAGGGACTAGCGGGGCGAATGAGCAGTTCTTC,TRBD2,14,TRBJ2-1,few,TRBV11-2
CASSQRLTGLGAEQYF,TGTGCCAGCAGCCAAAGATTGACAGGGCTTGGAGCCGAGCAGTACTTC,TRBD1,16,TRBJ2-7,NA,TRBV6-7
CASSRGGRDTEAFF,TGTGCCAGTAGTAGGGGGGGCAGGGACACTGAAGCTTTCTTT,NA,14,TRBJ1-1,NA,TRBV19
CASSSGQGIVDGYTF,TGTGCCAGCAGTTCCGGACAGGGGATCGTTGATGGCTACACCTTC,TRBD1,15,TRBJ1-2,few,TRBV6-6
CASSLYQGTTNEKLFF,TGTGCCAGCAGCCTATACCAGGGGACAACTAATGAAAAACTGTTTTTT,NA,16,TRBJ1-4,NA,TRBV3-1/TRBV3-2
CASSLGDRVWAFF,TGTGCCAGCAGTTTGGGGGACAGGGTGTGGGCTTTCTTT,TRBD1,13,TRBJ1-1,NA,TRBV12-3/TRBV12-4
CASSSSRTGEYYGYTF,TGTGCCAGCAGCTCAAGTAGGACAGGGGAATACTATGGCTACACCTTC,TRBD1,16,TRBJ1-2,NA,TRBV7-2
CASSQEAGTHGNTIYF,TGTGCCAGCAGCCAAGAGGCAGGTACTCATGGAAACACCATATATTTT,NA,16,TRBJ1-3,NA,TRBV4-2
CASSPPGVLGYTF,TGTGCCAGCAGCCCCCCCGGGGTTCTGGGCTACACCTTC,NA,13,TRBJ1-2,once,TRBV5-4
CASSYSRESPLHF,TGTGCCAGCAGTTACTCCCGCGAGTCACCCCTCCACTTT,NA,13,TRBJ1-6,NA,TRBV6-5
CASSWTGAGNTIYF,TGTGCCAGCAGCTGGACAGGGGCCGGAAACACCATATATTTT,TRBD1,14,TRBJ1-3,NA,TRBV7-9
CASSVHGGPATRGTGANVLTF,TGTGCCAGCAGCGTCCACGGAGGGCCGGCTACGAGGGGAACTGGGGCCAACGTCCTGACTTTC,NA,21,TRBJ2-6,NA,TRBV9
CASSPLGTTEQYF,TGTGCCAGCAGCCCCCTGGGGACTACCGAGCAGTACTTC,TRBD2,13,TRBJ2-7,once,TRBV4-2
CASSPLGRANEQYF,TGTGCCAGCAGCCCTTTAGGCAGGGCCAACGAGCAGTACTTC,NA,14,TRBJ2-7,NA,TRBV7-9
CASSYGENYEQYF,TGTGCCAGCAGTTACGGGGAGAATTACGAGCAGTACTTC,NA,13,TRBJ2-7,NA,TRBV6-2/TRBV6-3
CASSISRAEEKLFF,TGTGCCAGCAGCATCAGCAGGGCAGAGGAAAAACTGTTTTTT,NA,14,TRBJ1-4,NA,TRBV21-1
CAITEQVPSYGYTF,TGTGCCATCACCGAACAGGTCCCGTCCTATGGCTACACCTTC,NA,14,TRBJ1-2,NA,TRBV10-3
CASSLASPGIGTEAFF,TGTGCCAGCAGCTTAGCCTCCCCGGGGATCGGCACTGAAGCTTTCTTT,NA,16,TRBJ1-1,NA,TRBV7-2
CASSLGQGAYEQYF,TGTGCCAGCAGTTTAGGGCAGGGGGCCTACGAGCAGTACTTC,TRBD1,14,TRBJ2-7,NA,TRBV28
CASSNSPGQSSPLHF,TGTGCCAGCAGTAACTCTCCGGGACAGAGTTCACCCCTCCACTTT,TRBD1,15,TRBJ1-6,NA,TRBV6-4
CAWSVPNIGNTIYF,TGTGCCTGGAGTGTTCCTAATATTGGAAACACCATATATTTT,NA,14,TRBJ1-3,NA,TRBV30